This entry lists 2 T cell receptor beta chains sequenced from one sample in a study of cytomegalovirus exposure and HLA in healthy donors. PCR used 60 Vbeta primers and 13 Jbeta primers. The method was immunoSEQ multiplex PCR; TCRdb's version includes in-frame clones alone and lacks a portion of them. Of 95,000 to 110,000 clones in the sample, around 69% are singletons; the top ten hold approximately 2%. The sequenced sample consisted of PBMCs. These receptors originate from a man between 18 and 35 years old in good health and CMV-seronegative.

Here the CDR3 DNA reads TGTGCCACCAGCAGGAACAGGGTCGCGAGTCAGGGCTACACCTTC. Protein: CATSRNRVASQGYTF. The V and J genes are TRBV15 and TRBJ1-2, with D possibly being TRBD1 (6 bases). The CDR3 is 15 residues long. V dropped 3 bases and J dropped 8 bases, with 19 bases sitting between them. CDR1 is LNHNV, CDR2 YYDKDF, per germline (reference sequence).

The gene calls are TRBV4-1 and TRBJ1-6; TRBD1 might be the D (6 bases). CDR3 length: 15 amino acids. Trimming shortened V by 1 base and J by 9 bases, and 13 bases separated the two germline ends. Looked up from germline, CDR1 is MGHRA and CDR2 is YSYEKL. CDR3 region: CASSQGRDTTSPLHF. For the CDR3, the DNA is TGCGCCAGCAGCCAAGGACGGGACACTACTTCACCCCTCCACTTT.